This T cell receptor beta chain is drawn from a study of cytomegalovirus exposure and HLA in healthy donors. The ends were cut back, 6 bases at V and 2 bases at J, with 22 bases in the middle. Germline V gene lookup returns CDR1 SGHRS and CDR2 YFSETQ. The CDR3 is made up of 17 amino acids. Some clones are missing from TCRdb's copy, which holds only in-frame ones; the method was immunoSEQ multiplex PCR. This table holds some 150,000 clones, roughly 86% found once. This clone showed up just once. Sequencing input: PBMCs. The chain is built from TRBV5-1 and TRBJ2-3; a possible D gene is TRBD2 (5 bases). This TCR was sampled from a man aged 18 to 29 in good health and CMV-seropositive. CDR3 loop: CASTQRSGGFNTDTQYF. The DNA of the CDR3 is TGCGCCAGCACCCAGCGGAGCGGCGGGTTTAACACAGATACGCAGTATTTT.